This T cell receptor (beta chain) comes out of a study of OX40 agonist ivuxolimab in advanced cancers. Context from the whole study: The costimulatory receptor OX40 (CD134) was targeted by ivuxolimab, a fully human IgG2 agonistic monoclonal antibody. Intravenous ivuxolimab was administered to patients every 2 weeks at six dose levels: 0.01, 0.1, 0.3, 1.5, 3 and 10 mg/kg. Of the roughly 50 dose-escalation patients, hepatocellular carcinoma was present in 19, melanoma in around 15, renal cell carcinoma in 9 and head and neck cancer in 9. A male proportion of 82.7% and a mean age of approximately 61 years, ranging from 23 to 79, were recorded for the dose-escalation cohort. Patients were allowed to have had prior anti-PD-1, anti-PD-L1 or anti-CTLA-4 therapy, and around 40% of the dose-escalation patients had previously received checkpoint inhibitors. Three dose-escalation patients achieved partial responses, one with hepatocellular carcinoma and two with cutaneous melanoma. Peripheral TCRbeta sequencing was intended to test whether TCR sequence diversity was altered and clonal T-cell expansion was caused by ivuxolimab. The paper covers the monotherapy dose-escalation part of the phase I ivuxolimab trial, which included N = 52 patients.

Patients with autoimmune disease history or receiving systemic immunosuppression were excluded from the trial. In every dose cohort, peripheral blood was drawn for TCR sequencing at baseline, cycle 4 day 1, and cycle 7 day 1. Samples came from an open-label, multicenter, first-in-human phase I dose-escalation trial of ivuxolimab. Adults with locally advanced or metastatic melanoma, renal cell carcinoma, hepatocellular carcinoma or head and neck squamous cell carcinoma were enrolled in the trial. CD4+ and CD8+ T cells were sorted separately from peripheral blood before TCR sequencing. Here is what the overall study found, with its caveats: In the 0.1-3.0 mg/kg groups, partial responders were among the patients with the lowest normalized peripheral clonal expansion, particularly in CD8+ T cells. Which antigens the clonally expanded peripheral T cells were specific for was not determined. Clonal expansion of both CD4+ and CD8+ blood T cells was observed from baseline to week 6 at doses 0.1 to 3.0 mg/kg. After ivuxolimab, CD8+ T cells had more expanded clones than CD4+ T cells on average. Low levels of normalized T-cell clonal expansion were also seen in some patients who did not respond.

CDR3 length: 14 amino acids, cysteine to phenylalanine. Solely the CDR3 DNA is kept, with 42 bases framed from the first base. The germline V gene specifies SGDLS as CDR1 and YYNGEE as CDR2. Deletion took 3 bases off V and 3 bases off J, with a span of 11 bases between the germline ends. To sequence the TCRbeta CDR3 region, genomic DNA was isolated from the sorted cells. The immunoSEQ Assay was used for sequencing of TCRbeta CDR3 regions. TCRdb's version of the immuneACCESS table is confined to in-frame rearrangements and falls short of the full clone set. An unresolved V gene accounts for under half of the shortfall where checked; the remainder is of unknown origin. The sample table shows 55,000 to 85,000 clones, and 91% are seen once. 0.3% to 0.35% of the sample is held by the ten biggest clonotypes. Remarks on this clone: No antigen is known for it. Qualities for individual bases were not recorded, and no much larger clone is one base off.

The sequence was collected from an adult with an advanced solid tumor such as melanoma, head and neck, liver or kidney cancer. This specimen was CD4+ or CD8+ T cells sorted from blood, taken in a trial of the OX40 agonist ivuxolimab. The chain is encoded by TRBV9 joined to TRBJ2-3; TRBD2 is perhaps the D gene, given 6 matching bases. The DNA is as follows: TGTGCCAGCAGCGAGACTAGTTTAACAGATACGCAGTATTTT. It specifies CASSETSLTDTQYF. With the portions outside the CDR3 filled from the reference TRBV9 and TRBJ2-3 genes, the complete variable region becomes DSGVTQTPKHLITATGQRVTLRCSPRSGDLSVYWYQQSLDQGLQFLIQYYNGEERAKGNILERFSAQQFPDLHSELNLSSLELGDSALYFCASSETSLTDTQYFGPGTRLTVL.